This T cell receptor (beta chain) was recovered during a study of metastatic and nonmetastatic thyroid tumors. Turning to the study itself: Repertoires from malignant and benign thyroid patients were compared across blood and tumor or nodule tissue. Study-level findings and limits: As reported, TCR beta diversity in blood and tumor was significantly higher in malignant thyroid tumors than in benign nodules.

There were no patients who had received any treatment before thyroid surgery. This clone has a count of ten or more. No antigen is known for it. Authors' methods: The study took CDR3 differences across clinicopathological groups and made a distant-metastasis classifier for papillary thyroid cancer from them. TCRdb re-analyzed the PCR reads through MiXCR. The V and J calls shown here were made by TCRdb, not taken from the authors' results. The sample holds about 40,000 clones, about a sixth seen once. CDR1 and CDR2 from the germline V gene are MDHEN and SYDVKM. The CDR3 is made up of 15 amino acids. The V and J ends lost 2 bases and 3 bases, in that order; junction bases with no gene match: 5.

The sample was tumor tissue. The origin of this receptor is a female donor with papillary thyroid cancer or a benign thyroid nodule (not recorded which). Some clones in this sample may be carry-over from other donors' samples. The chain uses TRBV28 and TRBJ2-7; the match to TRBD2 covers 9 bases. CDR3 in DNA: TGTGCCAGCAGTTTACTTGCTAGCGGGATCTACGAGCAGTACTTC. It yields the protein CASSLLASGIYEQYF.